This T cell receptor (beta chain) was captured in a study of OX40 agonist ivuxolimab in advanced cancers. In the study overall: A history of anti-PD-1, anti-PD-L1 or anti-CTLA-4 therapy was acceptable, and over 30% had some.

Comment on this clone: Its cognate antigen is unknown.

Broader study findings: CD4+ and CD8+ T cells in blood underwent clonal expansion by week 6 at 0.1 to 3.0 mg/kg.

CDR1 is SQVTM, CDR2 ANQGSEA, per germline. The V and J ends lost 6 bases and 1 base respectively, with 16 bases between them. The CDR3 is 16 residues long. Generated by immunoSEQ multiplex PCR, the TCRdb table keeps only in-frame clones and is missing some. The sample yields over 9,000 clones, roughly 78% seen once. Autoimmune disease history or systemic immunosuppression was exclusionary. This clonotype was sampled from an adult with an advanced solid tumor such as melanoma, head and neck, liver or kidney cancer. Here the sequenced sample was CD4+ or CD8+ T cells sorted from blood, taken in a trial of the OX40 agonist ivuxolimab. The chain couples TRBV29-1 to TRBJ2-6; no definite D call. CDR3 DNA sequence: TGCAGCGTCCCTTTTAACACGGGTTCTGGGGCCAACGTCCTGACTTTC. Protein product: CSVPFNTGSGANVLTF.